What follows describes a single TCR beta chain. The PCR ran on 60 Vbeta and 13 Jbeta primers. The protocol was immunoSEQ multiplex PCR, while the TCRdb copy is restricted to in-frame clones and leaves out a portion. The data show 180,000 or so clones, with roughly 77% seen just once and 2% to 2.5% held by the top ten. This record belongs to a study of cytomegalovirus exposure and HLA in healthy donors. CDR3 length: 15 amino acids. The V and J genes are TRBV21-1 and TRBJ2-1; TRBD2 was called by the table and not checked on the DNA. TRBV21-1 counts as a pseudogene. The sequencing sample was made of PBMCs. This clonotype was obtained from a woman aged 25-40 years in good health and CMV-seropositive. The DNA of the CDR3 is TGTGCCAGCAGCCCGCGGGACTCGATATACAATGAGCAGTTCTTC. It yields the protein CASSPRDSIYNEQFF.